The 13 T cell receptor beta chains below were found in one sample sequenced in a study of T cell changes during pregnancy in multiple sclerosis. Assay: immunoSEQ multiplex PCR; the TCRdb copy retains only in-frame clones and omits some. This sample has approximately 79,000 clones, with approximately 92% found just once. The sample consisted of peripheral blood, taken in the second trimester of pregnancy. All receptors derive from a female donor in good health, enrolled as a control in a pregnancy study.

The rearrangement links TRBV4-3 to TRBJ2-7, with D unresolved. The CDR3 is 15 residues long. The germline V and J ends were trimmed by 2 bases and 1 base, with 12 bases remaining between them. The V gene's germline CDR1 is LGHNA and CDR2 YSLEER. The CDR3 here is CASSQNILPSYEQYF. As DNA, the CDR3 is TGCGCCAGCAGCCAAAATATCCTACCTTCCTACGAGCAGTACTTC.

J is TRBJ2-1 and V is TRBV5-4; 11 nucleotides agree with TRBD1. The CDR3 totals 16 residues. With 4 bases clipped from V and 3 bases from J, the junction kept 6 bases outside the gene matches. Germline lookup yields CDR1 SGHNT and CDR2 YYREEE (reference sequence). The CDR3 DNA reads TGTGCCAGCAGCGACGGGGACAGGGGGAGCTACAATGAGCAGTTCTTC. Encoded protein: CASSDGDRGSYNEQFF.

The chain couples TRBV5-1 to TRBJ2-7, with D possibly matching TRBD2 (5 bases). CDR3 length: 14 residues. The V end was cut by 5 bases, the J end by 0 bases, with 12 bases between. The germline gives CDR1 SGHRS, CDR2 YFSETQ. CDR3 residues: CASRSAGRSYEQYF. CDR3 nucleotide sequence: TGCGCCAGCAGGTCCGCGGGCCGCTCCTACGAGCAGTACTTC.

V gene TRBV6-5 combines with J gene TRBJ1-2, with D perhaps matching TRBD1 (6 bases). Per the germline V gene, CDR1 is MNHEY and CDR2 is SVGAGI. The CDR3 extends over 15 amino acids. V was cut by 0 bases and J by 9 bases, with 17 bases left in between. The CDR3 spells CASSYSSGTRVRYTF. The DNA for the CDR3 is TGTGCCAGCAGTTACTCCTCCGGGACAAGGGTTCGCTACACCTTC.

This chain uses TRBV4-1 with TRBJ2-2, with 7 bases aligning to TRBD2. J lost 0 bases, V lost 0 bases, and 10 bases had no gene match. Germline V gene data show CDR1 as MGHRA and CDR2 as YSYEKL. CDR3 length: 19 residues. As DNA, the CDR3 is TGCGCCAGCAGCCAAGATCCCCACAACGCGGGAGCGAACACCGGGGAGCTGTTTTTT. As protein: CASSQDPHNAGANTGELFF.

The chain employs TRBV4-1 and TRBJ2-5, with 7 positions matching TRBD2. Gene TRBJ2-7 matches the end of the DNA better, so the J call may be wrong. Germline CDR1 is MGHRA and CDR2 is YSYEKL. The CDR3 contains 15 residues. This CDR3 reads CASSQVAGTSYEQYF. In DNA form, the CDR3 reads TGCGCCAGCAGCCAAGTAGCGGGCACCAGCTACGAGCAGTACTTC.

This chain joins TRBV27 and TRBJ1-2; D is perhaps TRBD1 (6 bases). The CDR3 extends over 14 amino acids. Per germline, CDR1 MNHEY and CDR2 SMNVEV (reference sequence). The V end was cut by 5 bases, the J end by 4 bases, with 14 bases between. CDR3 in amino acids: CASSRQALGYGYTF. CDR3 nucleotide sequence: TGTGCCAGCAGTCGACAGGCCCTGGGCTATGGCTACACCTTC.

The genes are TRBV25-1 and TRBJ1-6; 7 positions agree with TRBD1. V shed 5 bases, J shed 10 bases, and the junction held 8 bases outside the gene matches. The CDR3 is 14 residues long. Germline CDR1 reads MGHDK; CDR2 reads SYGVNS. The CDR3 DNA reads as TGTGCCAGCAGTAGACAGGGTATAGGGTCACCCCTCCACTTT. This translates into CASSRQGIGSPLHF.

The gene calls are TRBV10-3 and TRBJ1-5, with TRBD1 as a possible D gene (5 bases). Looked up from germline, CDR1 is ENHRY and CDR2 is SYGVKD. CDR3 length equals 16 residues. Trimming removed 0 bases at V and 0 bases at J, with 9 bases between. CDR3 sequence: CAISESGGNSNQPQHF. CDR3 DNA sequence: TGTGCCATCAGTGAGTCGGGGGGAAATAGCAATCAGCCCCAGCATTTT.

This chain joins TRBV4-1 and TRBJ2-7, with 10 bases that match TRBD1. V was clipped by 1 base and J by 1 base; unmatched bases: 4. The CDR3 length is 16 residues. CDR1 is MGHRA, CDR2 YSYEKL, per germline. The CDR3 is CASSQGGQGSSYEQYF. CDR3 nucleotides: TGCGCCAGCAGCCAAGGGGGACAGGGGTCATCCTACGAGCAGTACTTC.

The rearrangement uses TRBV14 and TRBJ1-4; 9 nucleotides align to TRBD1. The junction had 14 bases not matched to a gene; V was cut back by 0 bases and J by 3 bases. Germline V gene lookup returns CDR1 SGHDN and CDR2 FVKESK. CDR3 size: 20 residues. DNA of the CDR3: TGTGCCAGCAGCCAAGATCTTACCGGGACAGGGATTTCGGCTAATGAAAAACTGTTTTTT. Protein sequence: CASSQDLTGTGISANEKLFF.

This rearrangement joins TRBV7-3 to TRBJ2-1; possibly TRBD1 for D (6 bases). The CDR3 consists of 14 residues. V shed 7 bases and J shed 5 bases, with 15 bases lying between them. Per germline, CDR1 SGHTA and CDR2 FQGTGA. DNA of the CDR3: TGTGCCAGCACCGCGACAGGATTGAACAATGAGCAGTTCTTC. It specifies CASTATGLNNEQFF.

This clone showed up just a few times. The chain is built from TRBV5-4 and TRBJ1-1; D is perhaps TRBD1 (6 bases). CDR1 is SGHNT and CDR2 is YYREEE in the germline V gene (reference sequence). Trimming pared 6 bases from V and 5 bases from J, leaving 17 bases between. The CDR3 covers 14 residues. CDR3: CASTPRAGDTEAFF. CDR3 DNA sequence: TGTGCCAGCACCCCGAGGGCAGGGGATACTGAAGCTTTCTTT.